These T cell receptor beta chains were read from a single sample in a study of control samples from healthy donors and cancer patients. The method was immunoSEQ multiplex PCR; TCRdb's version includes in-frame clones alone and lacks a portion of them. The table lists 150,000 to 200,000 clones, approximately 95% of them singletons. What was sequenced was blood. All receptors derive from a young man in good health. Both conserved end residues are trimmed from each CDR3. D genes are given only for firm matches.

TRBV28	TRBJ2-3	TRBD1	ASSPMDRVTDTQY
TRBV5-4	TRBJ2-7	NA	ASSLAPRTETYEQY
TRBV5-4	TRBJ1-1	NA	ASSSGPAQLNTEAF
TRBV18	TRBJ1-6	TRBD1	ASSPGQGEIPLH
TRBV9	TRBJ2-3	NA	ASSVGGIQGPDTQY
TRBV9	TRBJ2-7	TRBD2	ASSSRLAGGPGDEQY
TRBV24-1	TRBJ2-7	TRBD1	ATSDPGQVTGEQY
TRBV7-3	TRBJ2-1	TRBD1	ASSPTPGQGYLEQF
TRBV7-2	TRBJ1-4	NA	ASSLGGTNEKLF
TRBV3-1/TRBV3-2	TRBJ2-1	NA	ASSQVGGRGYNEQF
TRBV15	TRBJ2-6	NA	ATSPPRRDNGANVLT
TRBV21-1	TRBJ1-5	NA	ASSKASRKHQPQH
TRBV10-3	TRBJ2-1	TRBD2	AISESGGSPDEQF
TRBV27	TRBJ1-6	NA	ASSSSRILISDFTLH